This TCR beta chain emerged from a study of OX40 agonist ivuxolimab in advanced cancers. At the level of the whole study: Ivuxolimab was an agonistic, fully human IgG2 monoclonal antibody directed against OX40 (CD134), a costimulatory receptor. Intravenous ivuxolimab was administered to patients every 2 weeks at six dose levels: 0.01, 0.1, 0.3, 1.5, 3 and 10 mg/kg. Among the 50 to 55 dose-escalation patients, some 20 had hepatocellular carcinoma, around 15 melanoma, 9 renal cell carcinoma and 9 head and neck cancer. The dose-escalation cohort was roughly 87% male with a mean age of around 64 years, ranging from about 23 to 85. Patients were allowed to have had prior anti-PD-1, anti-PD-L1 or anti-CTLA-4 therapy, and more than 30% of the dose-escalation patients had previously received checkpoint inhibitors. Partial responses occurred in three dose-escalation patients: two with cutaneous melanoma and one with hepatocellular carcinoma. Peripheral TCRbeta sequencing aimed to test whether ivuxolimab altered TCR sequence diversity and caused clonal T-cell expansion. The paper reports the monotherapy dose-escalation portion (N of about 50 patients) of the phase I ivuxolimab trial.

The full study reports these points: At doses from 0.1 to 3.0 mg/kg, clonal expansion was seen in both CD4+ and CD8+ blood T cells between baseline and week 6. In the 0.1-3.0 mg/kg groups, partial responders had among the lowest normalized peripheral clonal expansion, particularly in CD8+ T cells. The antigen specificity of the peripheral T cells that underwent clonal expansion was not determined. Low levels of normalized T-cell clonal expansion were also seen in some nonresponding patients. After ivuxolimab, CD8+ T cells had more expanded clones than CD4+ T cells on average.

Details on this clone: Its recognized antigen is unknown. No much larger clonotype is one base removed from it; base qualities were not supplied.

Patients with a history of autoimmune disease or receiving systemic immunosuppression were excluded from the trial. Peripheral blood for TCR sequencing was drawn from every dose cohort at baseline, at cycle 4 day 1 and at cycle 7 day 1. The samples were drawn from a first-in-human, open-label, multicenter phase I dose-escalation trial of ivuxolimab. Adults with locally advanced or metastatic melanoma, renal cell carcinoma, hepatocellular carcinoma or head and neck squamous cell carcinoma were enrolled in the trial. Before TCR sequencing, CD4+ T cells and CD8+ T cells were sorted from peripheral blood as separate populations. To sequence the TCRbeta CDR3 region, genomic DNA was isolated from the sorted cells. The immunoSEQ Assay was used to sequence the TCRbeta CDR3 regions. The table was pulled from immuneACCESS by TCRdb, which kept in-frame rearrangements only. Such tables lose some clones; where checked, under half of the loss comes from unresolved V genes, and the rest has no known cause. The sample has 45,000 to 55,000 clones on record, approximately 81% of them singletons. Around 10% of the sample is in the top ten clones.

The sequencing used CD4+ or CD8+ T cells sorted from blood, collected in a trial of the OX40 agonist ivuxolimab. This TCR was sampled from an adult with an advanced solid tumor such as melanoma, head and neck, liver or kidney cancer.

The DNA reads as follows: TGTGCCACCAGCAGAGAGGGTGGGGGGACCGAGCAGTACTTC. Translated, it gives CATSREGGGTEQYF. The sequence links TRBV15 to TRBJ2-7; a tentative D call is TRBD2 (6 bases match). The CDR3, cysteine through phenylalanine, is 14 amino acids long. Only the CDR3 region is kept as DNA, spanning 42 bases read in frame from base 1. Trimming removed 0 bases from V and 6 bases from J, leaving 12 bases between the germline ends. CDR1 and CDR2, looked up from the germline V gene (reference sequence), are LNHNV and YYDKDF.